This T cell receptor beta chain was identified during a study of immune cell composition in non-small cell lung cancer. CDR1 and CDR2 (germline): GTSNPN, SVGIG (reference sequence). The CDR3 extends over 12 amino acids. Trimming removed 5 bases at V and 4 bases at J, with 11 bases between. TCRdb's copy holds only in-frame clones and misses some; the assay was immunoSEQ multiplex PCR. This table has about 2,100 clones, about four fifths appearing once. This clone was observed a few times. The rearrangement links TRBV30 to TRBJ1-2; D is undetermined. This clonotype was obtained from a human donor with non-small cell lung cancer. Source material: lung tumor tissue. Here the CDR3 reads CAWHLTGYGYTF. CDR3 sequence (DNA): TGTGCCTGGCACCTGACGGGCTATGGCTACACCTTC.